These T cell receptor beta chains were read from a single sample in a study of blood T cell repertoires in COVID-19. The table came from immunoSEQ multiplex PCR; TCRdb's copy has only in-frame clones and leaves some out. The repertoire has some 220,000 clones, more than 75% of them found once; the top ten carry about 3%. The sequencing sample was made of peripheral blood. The receptor set was obtained from a man aged 50 to 59 who had recovered from COVID-19. The CDR3 runs from the conserved cysteine through the conserved F or W. A D gene is named only where the DNA matches it firmly. Size is omitted from some rows. Given values are once, few, many or a class for expanded clones.

d_call	v_call	clone_size	cdr3_length	j_call	cdr3_aa	cdr3_nt
TRBD2	TRBV7-9	-	13	TRBJ2-7	CASSSTSHYEQYF	TGTGCCAGCAGCTCGACTAGCCACTACGAGCAGTACTTC
-	TRBV6-5	-	14	TRBJ2-7	CASSLRQVPYEQYF	TGTGCCAGCAGCCTAAGACAGGTACCCTACGAGCAGTACTTC
TRBD1	TRBV16	-	17	TRBJ1-4	CASSQSPGGSTNEKLFF	TGTGCCAGCAGCCAATCCCCAGGGGGATCTACTAATGAAAAACTGTTTTTT
-	TRBV11-3	-	16	TRBJ2-2	CASSEAAGANTGELFF	TGTGCCAGCAGTGAGGCGGCGGGCGCGAACACCGGGGAGCTGTTTTTT
-	TRBV28	-	15	TRBJ2-7	CASTPSDTSSYEQYF	TGTGCCAGCACCCCCTCGGACACGAGCTCCTACGAGCAGTACTTC
TRBD2	TRBV18	-	17	TRBJ2-3	CASSPERLAGNTDTQYF	TGTGCCAGCTCACCAGAGCGACTAGCGGGAAACACAGATACGCAGTATTTT
-	TRBV14	few	12	TRBJ2-7	CASSLTAYEQYF	TGTGCCAGCAGCTTGACAGCCTACGAGCAGTACTTC
TRBD1	TRBV27	few	16	TRBJ1-2	CASSPRLGTGGWGYTF	TGTGCCAGCAGCCCCCGTCTCGGGACAGGGGGCTGGGGCTACACCTTC
TRBD2	TRBV7-8	-	17	TRBJ2-1	CASSLRGLAGGENEQFF	TGTGCCAGCAGCTTACGGGGACTAGCGGGAGGGGAGAATGAGCAGTTCTTC
-	TRBV3-1/TRBV3-2	-	15	TRBJ2-1	CASSVRPGLQGTEFF	TGTGCCAGCAGCGTAAGACCGGGACTTCAAGGGACGGAGTTCTTC
-	TRBV19	-	17	TRBJ2-3	CASSPVDSPTSTDTQYF	TGTGCCAGTAGTCCCGTGGACTCACCAACTAGCACAGATACGCAGTATTTT
-	TRBV4-1	-	16	TRBJ2-3	CASSQVGEVNTDTQYF	TGCGCCAGCAGCCAAGTTGGGGAGGTTAACACAGATACGCAGTATTTT
-	TRBV27	-	13	TRBJ1-1	CASSLSRSDEAFF	TGTGCCAGCAGTTTATCGAGGTCAGATGAAGCTTTCTTT
TRBD2	TRBV19	-	16	TRBJ2-2	CASIPPGGRGIGELFF	TGTGCCAGTATCCCCCCCGGCGGGAGGGGAATCGGGGAGCTGTTTTTT
TRBD1	TRBV2	-	15	TRBJ2-2	CASRTPGQSTGELFF	TGTGCCAGCAGGACGCCGGGACAGTCAACCGGGGAGCTGTTTTTT
TRBD1	TRBV7-2	few	14	TRBJ2-1	CASSSGTGIWEQFF	TGTGCCAGCAGCTCCGGGACAGGGATCTGGGAGCAGTTCTTC
-	TRBV5-6	-	17	TRBJ2-3	CASSLAGHFFPPDTQYF	TGTGCCAGCAGCTTGGCGGGACACTTCTTTCCTCCAGATACGCAGTATTTT
-	TRBV7-2	-	14	TRBJ2-7	CASSLSRGSYEQYF	TGTGCCAGCAGCTTAAGCAGGGGCTCCTACGAGCAGTACTTC
TRBD1	TRBV27	-	15	TRBJ1-6	CASSPYGTAGSPLHF	TGTGCCAGCAGTCCTTACGGGACAGCGGGTTCACCCCTCCACTTT
TRBD2	TRBV4-2	-	16	TRBJ2-3	CASSPYSGSGADTQYF	TGTGCCAGCAGCCCCTATAGCGGGAGCGGAGCAGATACGCAGTATTTT
-	TRBV27	-	16	TRBJ1-6	CASSLGQPRYNSPLHF	TGTGCCAGCAGTTTAGGACAGCCCCGCTATAATTCACCCCTCCACTTT
TRBD1	TRBV4-2	-	20	TRBJ2-6	CASSQGSHTGGPSGANVLTF	TGTGCCAGCAGCCAAGGAAGTCATACAGGGGGTCCCTCTGGGGCCAACGTCCTGACTTTC
TRBD2	TRBV2	-	11	TRBJ2-2	CAGTSAGELFF	TGTGCCGGAACTAGCGCCGGGGAGCTGTTTTTT
-	TRBV21-1	-	19	TRBJ1-1	CASSKSMRGRTGNCTEAFF	TGTGCCAGCAGCAAATCTATGAGGGGGCGGACAGGGAATTGCACTGAAGCTTTCTTT
TRBD2	TRBV28	few	15	TRBJ2-1	CASSPGTSGRAEQFF	TGTGCCAGCAGTCCGGGGACTAGCGGGAGAGCTGAGCAGTTCTTC
TRBD1	TRBV5-6	-	17	TRBJ2-7	CASSLGAGRGLDYEQYF	TGTGCCAGCAGCTTGGGGGCGGGCAGGGGGCTTGACTACGAGCAGTACTTC
TRBD2	TRBV4-1	-	15	TRBJ2-2	CASSQGGGRTGELFF	TGCGCCAGCAGCCAAGGTGGCGGGAGGACCGGGGAGCTGTTTTTT
-	TRBV28	-	14	TRBJ2-7	CASTVSGNYRGQYF	TGTGCCAGCACAGTCTCAGGGAACTATCGCGGGCAGTACTTC
-	TRBV28	once	13	TRBJ2-7	CASSPGHYYEQYF	TGTGCCAGCAGCCCCGGACACTACTACGAGCAGTACTTC
TRBD1	TRBV15	-	16	TRBJ2-5	CATSGWGQGRRETQYF	TGTGCCACCAGCGGATGGGGACAGGGACGGCGAGAGACCCAGTACTTC
-	TRBV2	-	13	TRBJ1-1	CASSETDNTEAFF	TGTGCCAGCAGTGAAACAGACAACACTGAAGCTTTCTTT
-	TRBV27	-	14	TRBJ1-1	CASSLISGGAEAFF	TGTGCCAGCAGTTTAATCTCCGGGGGGGCTGAAGCTTTCTTT
-	TRBV9	-	15	TRBJ2-2	CASSVDPTNTGELFF	TGTGCCAGCAGCGTAGATCCGACAAACACCGGGGAGCTGTTTTTT
TRBD2	TRBV28	-	15	TRBJ2-1	CASNTMGGGYNEQFF	TGTGCCAGCAACACCATGGGCGGGGGATACAATGAGCAGTTCTTC
TRBD2	TRBV4-1	-	17	TRBJ2-7	CASSQTEGLAGVHEQYF	TGCGCCAGCAGCCAAACGGAGGGACTAGCGGGAGTCCACGAGCAGTACTTC
TRBD1	TRBV2	-	14	TRBJ2-7	CASSVGGRVNEQYF	TGTGCCAGCAGTGTAGGGGGCAGGGTGAACGAGCAGTACTTC
-	TRBV7-9	-	18	TRBJ1-6	CASSSGGIFPDYNSPLHF	TGTGCCAGCAGCTCCGGGGGGATCTTTCCTGACTATAATTCACCCCTCCACTTT
-	TRBV6-5	-	15	TRBJ2-1	CASSKRGRAMNEQFF	TGTGCCAGCAGTAAAAGGGGGAGGGCCATGAATGAGCAGTTCTTC
-	TRBV2	-	14	TRBJ2-3	CASSETEAGGTQYF	TGTGCCAGCAGTGAAACCGAAGCAGGAGGTACGCAGTATTTT
-	TRBV5-4	-	16	TRBJ2-2	CASSLGERRNTGELFF	TGTGCCAGCAGCTTGGGGGAGAGAAGGAACACCGGGGAGCTGTTTTTT
-	TRBV7-6	-	15	TRBJ2-7	CASSLAHGSSYEQYF	TGTGCCAGCAGCTTAGCGCACGGGAGCTCCTACGAGCAGTACTTC
TRBD1	TRBV6-5	-	15	TRBJ2-2	CASKGQGTNTGELFF	TGTGCCAGCAAAGGACAGGGGACGAACACCGGGGAGCTGTTTTTT
TRBD1	TRBV24-1	-	15	TRBJ2-7	CATSDPRTGWDEQYF	TGTGCCACCAGTGACCCTAGGACAGGGTGGGACGAGCAGTACTTC
TRBD2	TRBV19	-	18	TRBJ2-1	CASSIARTSGRMGNEQFF	TGTGCCAGTAGTATAGCCCGGACTAGCGGGAGGATGGGCAATGAGCAGTTCTTC
-	TRBV28	-	13	TRBJ1-2	CASSLGRADGYTF	TGTGCCAGCAGTTTAGGCAGGGCGGATGGCTACACCTTC
-	TRBV3-1/TRBV3-2	-	14	TRBJ1-1	CASSQDPMDSGAFF	TGTGCCAGCAGCCAAGATCCCATGGATTCAGGAGCTTTCTTT